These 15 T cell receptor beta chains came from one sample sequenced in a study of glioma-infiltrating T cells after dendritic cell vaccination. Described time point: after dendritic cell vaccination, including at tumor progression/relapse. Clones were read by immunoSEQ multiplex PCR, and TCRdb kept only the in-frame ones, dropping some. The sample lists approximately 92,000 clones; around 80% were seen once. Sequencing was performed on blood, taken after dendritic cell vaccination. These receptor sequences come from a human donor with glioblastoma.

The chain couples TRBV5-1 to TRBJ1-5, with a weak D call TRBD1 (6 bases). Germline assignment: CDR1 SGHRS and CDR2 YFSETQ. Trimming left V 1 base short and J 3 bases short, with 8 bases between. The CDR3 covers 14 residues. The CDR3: CASSLRGYNQPQHF. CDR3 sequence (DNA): TGCGCCAGCAGCTTGAGGGGGTACAATCAGCCCCAGCATTTT.

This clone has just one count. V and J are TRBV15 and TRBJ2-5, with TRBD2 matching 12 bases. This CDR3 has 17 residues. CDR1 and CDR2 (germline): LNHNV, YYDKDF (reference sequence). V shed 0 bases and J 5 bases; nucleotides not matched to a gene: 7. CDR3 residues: CATSRDASGGVSETQYF. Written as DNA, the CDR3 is TGTGCCACCAGCAGAGATGCTAGCGGGGGGGTTTCGGAGACCCAGTACTTC.

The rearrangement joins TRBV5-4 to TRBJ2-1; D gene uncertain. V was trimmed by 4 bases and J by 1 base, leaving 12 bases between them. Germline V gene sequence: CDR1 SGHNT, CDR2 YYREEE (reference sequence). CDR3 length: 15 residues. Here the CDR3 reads CASSAPTGSYNEQFF. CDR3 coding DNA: TGTGCCAGCAGCGCCCCGACTGGGTCCTACAATGAGCAGTTCTTC.

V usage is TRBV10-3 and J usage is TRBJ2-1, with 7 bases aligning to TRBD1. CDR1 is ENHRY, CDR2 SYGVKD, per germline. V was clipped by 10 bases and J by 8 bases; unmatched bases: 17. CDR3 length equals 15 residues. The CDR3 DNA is TGTGCCACTCGAGAGGGGGCCTCGCCCCGCTATGAGCAGTTCTTC. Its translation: CATREGASPRYEQFF.

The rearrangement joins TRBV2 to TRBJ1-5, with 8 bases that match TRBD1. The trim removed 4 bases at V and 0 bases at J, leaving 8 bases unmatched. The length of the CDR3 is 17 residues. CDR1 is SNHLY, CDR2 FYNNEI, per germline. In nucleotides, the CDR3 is TGTGCCAGCAGTGCCCTTATGGGACAGGATAGCAATCAGCCCCAGCATTTT. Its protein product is CASSALMGQDSNQPQHF.

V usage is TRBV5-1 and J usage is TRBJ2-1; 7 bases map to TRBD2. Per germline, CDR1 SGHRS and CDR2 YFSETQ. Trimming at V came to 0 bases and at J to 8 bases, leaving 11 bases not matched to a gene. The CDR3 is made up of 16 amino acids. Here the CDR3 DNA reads TGCGCCAGCAGCTTGGTTGGGGGGGGTAGGTTCGATGAGCAGTTCTTC. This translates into CASSLVGGGRFDEQFF. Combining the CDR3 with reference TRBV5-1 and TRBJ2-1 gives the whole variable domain KAGVTQTPRYLIKTRGQQVTLSCSPISGHRSVSWYQQTPGQGLQFLFEYFSETQRNKGNFPGRFSGRQFSNSRSEMNVSTLELGDSALYLCASSLVGGGRFDEQFFGPGTRLTVL.

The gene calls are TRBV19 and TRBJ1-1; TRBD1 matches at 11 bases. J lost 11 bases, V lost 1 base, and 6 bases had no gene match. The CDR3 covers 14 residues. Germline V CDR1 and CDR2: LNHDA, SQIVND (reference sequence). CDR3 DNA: TGTGCCAGTAGTATAGGGGGGACAGGGGGGGTGGCTTTCTTT. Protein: CASSIGGTGGVAFF.

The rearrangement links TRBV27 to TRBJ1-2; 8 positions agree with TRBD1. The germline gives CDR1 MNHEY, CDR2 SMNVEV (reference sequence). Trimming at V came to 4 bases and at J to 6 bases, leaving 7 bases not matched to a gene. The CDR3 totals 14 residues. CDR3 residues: CASSSILTGDGYTF. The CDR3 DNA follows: TGTGCCAGCAGTTCCATCTTGACAGGGGATGGCTACACCTTC.

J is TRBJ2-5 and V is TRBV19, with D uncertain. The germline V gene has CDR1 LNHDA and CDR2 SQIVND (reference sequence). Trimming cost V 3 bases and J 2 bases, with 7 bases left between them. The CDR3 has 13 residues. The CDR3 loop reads CASSISRQETQYF. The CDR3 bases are TGTGCCAGTAGTATCTCGAGACAAGAGACCCAGTACTTC.

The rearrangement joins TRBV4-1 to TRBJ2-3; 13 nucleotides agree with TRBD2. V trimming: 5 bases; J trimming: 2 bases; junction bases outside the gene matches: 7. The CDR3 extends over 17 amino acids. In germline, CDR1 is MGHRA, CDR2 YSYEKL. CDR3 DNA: TGCGCCAGCAGCTTTCGACTAGCGGGGGGATACACAGATACGCAGTATTTT. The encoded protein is CASSFRLAGGYTDTQYF.

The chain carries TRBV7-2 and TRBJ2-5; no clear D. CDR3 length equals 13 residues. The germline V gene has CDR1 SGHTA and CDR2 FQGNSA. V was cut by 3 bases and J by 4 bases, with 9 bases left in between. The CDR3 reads CASSFGTGETQYF. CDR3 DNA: TGTGCCAGCAGCTTTGGTACGGGAGAGACCCAGTACTTC.

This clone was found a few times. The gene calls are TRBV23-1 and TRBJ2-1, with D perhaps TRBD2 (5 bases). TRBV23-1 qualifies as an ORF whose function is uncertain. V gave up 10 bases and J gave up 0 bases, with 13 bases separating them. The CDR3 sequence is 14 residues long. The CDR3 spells CANVGSSSYNEQFF. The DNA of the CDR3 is TGCGCCAACGTGGGGAGTAGCTCCTACAATGAGCAGTTCTTC.

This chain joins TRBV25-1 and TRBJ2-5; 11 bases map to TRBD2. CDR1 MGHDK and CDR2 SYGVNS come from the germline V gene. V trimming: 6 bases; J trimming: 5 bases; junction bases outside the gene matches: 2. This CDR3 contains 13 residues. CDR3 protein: CASRTSGSETQYF. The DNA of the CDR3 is TGTGCCAGCAGAACTAGCGGGAGTGAGACCCAGTACTTC.

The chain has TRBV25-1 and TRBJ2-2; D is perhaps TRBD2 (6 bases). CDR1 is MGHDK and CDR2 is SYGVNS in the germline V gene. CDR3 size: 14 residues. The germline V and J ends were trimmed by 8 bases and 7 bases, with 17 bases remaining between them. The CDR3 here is CASGHYGGIGELFF. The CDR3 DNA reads TGTGCCAGCGGCCATTACGGAGGGATCGGGGAGCTGTTTTTT.

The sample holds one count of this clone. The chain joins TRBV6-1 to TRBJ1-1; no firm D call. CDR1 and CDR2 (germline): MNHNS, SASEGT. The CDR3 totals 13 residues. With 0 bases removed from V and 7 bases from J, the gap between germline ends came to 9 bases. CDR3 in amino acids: CASSEARVGEAFF. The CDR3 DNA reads TGTGCCAGCAGTGAAGCGCGGGTAGGTGAAGCTTTCTTT.